Listed below are T cell receptor beta chains from one sample, sequenced in a study of cytomegalovirus exposure and HLA in healthy donors. Data came from immunoSEQ multiplex PCR; TCRdb stores just in-frame clones and leaves some out. This sample has approximately 100,000 clones, with about 70% found just once. What was sequenced was PBMCs. These receptor sequences come from a human donor in good health. Both conserved end residues are part of each CDR3. A D gene is named only where the DNA matches it firmly. For some rows the clone size is stated as once, few or many, or as a class when expanded; others skip it.

>.|TRBV5-4|TRBJ2-7|.
CASSLGGRDNSYEQYF
TGTGCCAGCAGCTTGGGGGGGAGGGACAACTCCTACGAGCAGTACTTC
>.|TRBV6-6|TRBJ1-5|TRBD1
CASSYSIGQGNQPQHF
TGTGCCAGCAGTTACTCGATCGGACAGGGCAATCAGCCCCAGCATTTT
>.|TRBV7-9|TRBJ2-4|.
CASSLFSKNIQYF
TGTGCCAGCAGCCTCTTCTCCAAAAACATTCAGTACTTC
>few|TRBV11-3|TRBJ2-1|TRBD1
CASSPGDRSHEQFF
TGTGCCAGCAGCCCAGGGGACAGGAGTCATGAGCAGTTCTTC
>.|TRBV4-3|TRBJ2-5|.
CASSQEIVGSTQETQYF
TGCGCCAGCAGCCAAGAGATTGTAGGTAGCACCCAAGAGACCCAGTACTTC
>.|TRBV2|TRBJ1-4|TRBD1
CASRTGTGNEKLFF
TGTGCCAGCAGGACCGGGACAGGGAATGAAAAACTGTTTTTT
>.|TRBV7-6|TRBJ2-2|.
CASSARSGGELFF
TGTGCCAGCAGCGCCCGATCCGGCGGGGAGCTGTTTTTT
>.|TRBV7-2|TRBJ2-7|TRBD1
CASSLKPGTAYEQYF
TGTGCCAGCAGCCTCAAGCCCGGGACAGCCTACGAGCAGTACTTC
>.|TRBV14|TRBJ2-5|.
CASSQAKETQYF
TGTGCCAGCAGCCAAGCCAAAGAGACCCAGTACTTC
>.|TRBV5-1|TRBJ1-2|TRBD1
CASSRREGQNYGYTF
TGCGCCAGCAGCCGAAGAGAGGGACAGAACTATGGCTACACCTTC
>.|TRBV10-3|TRBJ2-1|.
CATAFSAGRYNEQFF
TGTGCCACGGCGTTCTCGGCGGGACGTTACAATGAGCAGTTCTTC
>.|TRBV2|TRBJ2-7|TRBD2
CASSEVAGAVEQYF
TGTGCCAGCAGTGAGGTTGCGGGAGCAGTCGAGCAGTACTTC
>.|TRBV14|TRBJ2-5|TRBD2
CASSQGPGTSGQETQYF
TGTGCCAGCAGCCAAGGTCCCGGGACTAGCGGACAAGAGACCCAGTACTTC
>.|TRBV2|TRBJ1-6|TRBD1
CASSRNTRGLGSPLHF
TGTGCCAGCAGTCGGAACACAAGGGGGCTGGGATCACCCCTCCACTTT
>.|TRBV5-4|TRBJ2-6|TRBD1
CASRQTTGPGANVLTF
TGTGCCAGCAGGCAGACGACAGGGCCTGGGGCCAACGTCCTGACTTTC
>few|TRBV6-5|TRBJ1-1|.
CASSSARGNTEAFF
TGTGCCAGCAGTTCGGCCAGGGGGAACACTGAAGCTTTCTTT
>.|TRBV6-5|TRBJ2-2|TRBD1
CASSPWTGNTGELFF
TGTGCCAGCAGCCCCTGGACAGGGAACACCGGGGAGCTGTTTTTT
>.|TRBV4-2|TRBJ2-5|.
CASSQDPRVETQYF
TGTGCCAGCAGCCAAGATCCTAGAGTGGAGACCCAGTACTTC
>.|TRBV6-5|TRBJ2-7|.
CASRPYQGYEQYF
TGTGCCAGCAGACCCTACCAGGGCTACGAGCAGTACTTC
>.|TRBV27|TRBJ1-2|.
CASSSRGGGYTF
TGTGCCAGCAGTTCCCGAGGCGGCGGCTACACCTTC
>.|TRBV7-2|TRBJ2-3|TRBD2
CASRRTSGAPTDTQYF
TGTGCCAGCAGGCGGACTAGCGGGGCCCCCACAGATACGCAGTATTTT
>.|TRBV6-5|TRBJ1-1|.
CASRQQGSNTEAFF
TGTGCCAGCAGGCAACAGGGCTCGAACACTGAAGCTTTCTTT
>.|TRBV7-2|TRBJ2-7|.
CASSLGSFLRHEQYF
TGTGCCAGCAGCTTAGGTAGTTTCTTACGCCACGAGCAGTACTTC
>.|TRBV5-4|TRBJ2-7|TRBD1
CASSPWDRDYEQYF
TGTGCCAGCAGTCCCTGGGACAGGGACTACGAGCAGTACTTC
>.|TRBV15|TRBJ1-5|.
CATSRDPPSQRNNQPQHF
TGTGCCACCAGCAGAGATCCCCCTAGTCAGCGAAACAATCAGCCCCAGCATTTT
>few|TRBV2|TRBJ1-6|.
CASEQGGRNSPLHF
TGTGCCAGCGAACAGGGTGGTAGGAATTCACCCCTCCACTTT
>.|TRBV2|TRBJ1-4|.
CASSEWKRAEKLFF
TGTGCCAGCAGTGAGTGGAAGAGGGCTGAAAAACTGTTTTTT
>.|TRBV10-2|TRBJ1-5|TRBD1
CASSGRGQKISNQPQHF
TGCGCCAGCAGCGGCAGGGGGCAGAAAATAAGCAATCAGCCCCAGCATTTT
>.|TRBV4-3|TRBJ2-3|TRBD2
CASSQVGTSGRSDTQYF
TGCGCCAGCAGCCAAGTAGGGACTAGCGGGAGATCAGATACGCAGTATTTT
>.|TRBV30|TRBJ2-7|.
CAWIGEAYEQYF
TGTGCCTGGATCGGGGAGGCCTACGAGCAGTACTTC
>.|TRBV6-5|TRBJ1-3|.
CASSTVGGAGNTIYF
TGTGCCAGCAGCACCGTGGGGGGGGCTGGAAACACCATATATTTT
>few|TRBV11-2|TRBJ1-1|.
CASSSRVNTEAFF
TGTGCCAGCAGCTCGCGAGTGAACACTGAAGCTTTCTTT
>.|TRBV9|TRBJ1-2|.
CASSVGGFSSGYTF
TGTGCCAGCAGCGTAGGAGGGTTTTCCTCCGGCTACACCTTC
>.|TRBV19|TRBJ2-5|.
CASSKTRGAQETQYF
TGTGCCAGTAGTAAGACCCGGGGGGCTCAAGAGACCCAGTACTTC
>.|TRBV19|TRBJ1-5|TRBD1
CASSNDRALPQPQHF
TGTGCCAGTAGTAATGACAGGGCCCTTCCCCAGCCCCAGCATTTT
>few|TRBV18|TRBJ1-4|TRBD1
CASSPGQGHLKKLFF
TGTGCCAGCTCACCTGGACAGGGGCACTTGAAAAAACTGTTTTTT
>few|TRBV12-2|TRBJ1-1|.
CASRFHRGQTEAFF
TGTGCAAGTCGTTTCCATAGGGGGCAAACTGAAGCTTTCTTT
>.|TRBV5-4|TRBJ2-3|TRBD2
CASSPDPIASGSTDTQYF
TGTGCCAGCAGCCCGGACCCAATAGCTAGCGGAAGCACAGATACGCAGTATTTT
>few|TRBV9|TRBJ2-1|TRBD2
CASSVTSGRYNEQFF
TGTGCCAGCAGCGTTACTAGCGGACGGTACAATGAGCAGTTCTTC
>.|TRBV7-9|TRBJ1-5|.
CASSPGGGMINQPQHF
TGTGCCAGCAGCCCCGGCGGGGGTATGATCAATCAGCCCCAGCATTTT
>.|TRBV4-2|TRBJ1-1|.
CASSQVFLTEAFF
TGTGCCAGCAGCCAAGTTTTCCTCACTGAAGCTTTCTTT
>.|TRBV9|TRBJ2-7|TRBD2
CASSPQLAGVVEQYF
TGTGCCAGCAGCCCCCAACTAGCGGGGGTCGTGGAGCAGTACTTC
>few|TRBV10-3|TRBJ2-3|.
CAISESEVSTQFWDTQYF
TGTGCCATCAGTGAGTCGGAGGTCTCCACACAGTTTTGGGATACGCAGTATTTT
>.|TRBV20-1|TRBJ2-3|.
CSASFEDTQYF
TGCAGTGCTTCATTTGAGGATACGCAGTATTTT
>.|TRBV14|TRBJ1-4|.
CASSPLDRGSLLFF
TGTGCCAGCAGCCCATTAGACCGAGGTTCTTTACTGTTTTTT